This TCR beta chain was retrieved from a study of tissue T cells after allogeneic stem cell transplantation. This clone was seen only a few times. Gene names are mouse gene names. The sequence runs out 1 residue before the end of the CDR3; the remainder is reconstructed from the germline J gene. Indicated time point: mouse harvest day 14 after allogeneic transplant. The graft held 10^6 splenic CD5+ T cells and 10^7 T-cell-depleted bone marrow cells. Mice had MHC-mismatched B6 into BALB/c GVHD, sampled day 7 or 14. Sequencing used immunoSEQ multiplex PCR; TCRdb keeps in-frame clones, though not all of them. The repertoire holds about 2,900 clones, with 48% as singletons. Trimming left V 7 bases short and J 3 bases short, with 8 bases between. This CDR3 comprises 12 residues. Germline lookup yields CDR1 SNHLY and CDR2 FYNGKV (reference sequence).

The genes are TRBV3 and TRBJ2-5, with D possibly matching TRBD2 (5 bases). This receptor was taken from a female BALB/c mouse given C57BL/6 T cells with graft-versus-host disease after an allogeneic hematopoietic cell transplant. The sample taken for sequencing was gut tissue. This chain's CDR3 is CASKDSQDTQYF. CDR3 bases read: TGTGCCAGCAAGGACTCTCAAGACACCCAGTAC.